The rows below give T cell receptor beta chains drawn from one sample of a study of identical twins. One entry per CDR3 protein, called by TCRdb with MiXCR from the 5' RACE reads. The table lists hundreds of thousands of distinct CDR3 sequences, 18% of them singletons. The data were also submitted as part of a second study, on T cells expressing NK-cell markers.

Sequencing was done on a sample of PBMCs. The receptor set was obtained from a woman aged 18-29 years in good health. The CDR3 runs from the conserved cysteine through the conserved F or W. The D gene is left open where the match is weak. Clone size is given for some rows only: seen once, a few or many times, or a class if the clone is expanded.

v_gene	j_gene	abundance	d_gene	CDR3nt	CDR3aa
TRBV20-1	TRBJ1-6	NA	NA	TGCAGTGCTAGATACGGCCCCCTCCACTTT	CSARYGPLHF
TRBV5-1	TRBJ1-1	few	NA	TGCGCCAGCAGCCGGACCCCCGGGAATGAAGCTTTCTTT	CASSRTPGNEAFF
TRBV6-1	TRBJ1-2	many	TRBD1	TGTGCCAGCAGCCACGGACAGGGAGGATATGGCTACACCTTC	CASSHGQGGYGYTF
TRBV9	TRBJ2-7	NA	TRBD2	TGTGCCAGCAGCGGGACTAGCGGGAGGACCTACGAGCAGTACTTC	CASSGTSGRTYEQYF
TRBV12-3/TRBV12-4	TRBJ1-2	few	NA	TGTGCCAGCAGTTCGGGTCGGGGCCGAGCTAACTATGGCTACACCTTC	CASSSGRGRANYGYTF
TRBV6-5	TRBJ2-7	NA	TRBD1	TGTGCCAGCAGTTACCGAGGGACAGGGGGGAACAACGAGCAGTACTTC	CASSYRGTGGNNEQYF
TRBV20-1	TRBJ2-2	few	TRBD1	TGCAGTGCTAGAGCCGGGACAGGGGGCACCGGGGAGCTGTTTTTT	CSARAGTGGTGELFF
TRBV5-1	TRBJ2-7	NA	TRBD2	TGCGCCAGCAGCTTAAACCCTGGGACTAGTTCCGAGCAGTACTTC	CASSLNPGTSSEQYF
TRBV9	TRBJ1-2	few	TRBD1	TGTGCCAGCAGCCCCCGAACATACAGGGGCGGATACTATGGCTACACCTTC	CASSPRTYRGGYYGYTF
TRBV5-1	TRBJ1-1	few	TRBD1	TGCGCCAGCAGGGGGACAGTTGCCGACACTGAAGCTTTCTTT	CASRGTVADTEAFF
TRBV5-1	TRBJ2-5	NA	TRBD1	TGCGCCAGCCGCGAACAGGGGGCTGAGACCCAGTACTTC	CASREQGAETQYF
TRBV7-2	TRBJ2-7	few	TRBD2	TGTGCCAGCAGCTCCTTTAGCGGGACTACCTACGAGCAGTACTTC	CASSSFSGTTYEQYF
TRBV7-2	TRBJ2-2	NA	NA	TGTGCCAGCAGCCACACTCGGGACTCTATAAACACCGGGGAGCTGTTTTTT	CASSHTRDSINTGELFF
TRBV12-3/TRBV12-4	TRBJ2-1	many	NA	TGTGCCAGCAGTCCTGACCCGAATCTGGATGAGCAGTTCTTC	CASSPDPNLDEQFF
TRBV12-3/TRBV12-4	TRBJ2-5	NA	TRBD2	TGTGCCAGCACTCCAACCGGGAGGGAAGAGACCCAGTACTTC	CASTPTGREETQYF
TRBV12-3/TRBV12-4	TRBJ2-2	few	NA	TGTGCCAGCAGGGACGACACCGGGGAGCTGTTTTTT	CASRDDTGELFF
TRBV11-3	TRBJ2-1	NA	NA	TGTGCCAGCAGCTTAGGAGACCGGGCCCAAGAGTTCTTC	CASSLGDRAQEFF
TRBV5-1	TRBJ2-2	NA	TRBD2	TGCGCCAGCAGCTTGCCCCGGGGGGACTACGGCACCGGGGAGCTGTTTTTT	CASSLPRGDYGTGELFF
TRBV7-9	TRBJ2-5	many	NA	TGTGCCAGCAGCTTGTGGATTACCGCCGGAGGAAGAGATTCCCAGTACTTC	CASSLWITAGGRDSQYF
TRBV27	TRBJ2-7	few	TRBD2	TGTGCCAGCAGTCCGACTAGCACCGAGCAGTACTTC	CASSPTSTEQYF
TRBV5-1	TRBJ2-3	few	TRBD2	TGCGCCAGCAGCTTGGGACTAGCGGTCGGTTCTTACGGCACAGATACGCAGTATTTT	CASSLGLAVGSYGTDTQYF
TRBV5-1	TRBJ2-7	few	NA	TGCGCCAGCGCGACGGGAACGCTTTACGAGCAGTACTTC	CASATGTLYEQYF
TRBV20-1	TRBJ2-2	few	NA	TGCAGTGCTAGGTCAGGTTTAAACACCGGGGAGCTGTTTTTT	CSARSGLNTGELFF
TRBV4-3	TRBJ1-1	NA	NA	TGCGCCAGCAGCCAGGCAAGTCCCATGAACACTGAAGCTTTCTTT	CASSQASPMNTEAFF
TRBV3-1	TRBJ2-5	NA	NA	TGTGCCAGCAGCCAAGATGGGGCGCAGACCCAGTACTTC	CASSQDGAQTQYF
TRBV20-1	TRBJ2-7	few	NA	TGCAGTGCTAGAGATGGAGGGAGCGGAAGCTACGAGCAGTACTTC	CSARDGGSGSYEQYF
TRBV20-1	TRBJ1-2	once	TRBD1	TGCAGTGCCCTCCAGGGGGCTTGGGACTATGGCTACACCTTC	CSALQGAWDYGYTF